The rows below give T cell receptor beta chains drawn from one sample of a study of OX40 agonist ivuxolimab in advanced cancers. The data were produced by immunoSEQ multiplex PCR, yet TCRdb's version contains in-frame clones alone and is incomplete. The table shows around 80,000 clones, with around 87% occurring only once. The sample in question was CD4+ or CD8+ T cells sorted from blood, obtained in a trial of the OX40 agonist ivuxolimab. All receptors derive from an adult with an advanced solid tumor such as melanoma, head and neck, liver or kidney cancer. CDR3s include the opening cysteine and the closing phenylalanine or tryptophan. The D gene is left open where the match is weak. Clone size is stated in some rows and not others, as once, few, many or a class when expanded.

CDR3 protein	CDR3 DNA	V gene	J gene	clone size	D gene
CAISVRGPLSYEQYF	TGTGCCATCAGTGTTAGGGGGCCTCTCTCCTACGAGCAGTACTTC	TRBV10-3	TRBJ2-7	.	TRBD1
CASSLAGGASNYGYTF	TGCGCCAGCAGCTTAGCGGGGGGCGCGTCAAACTATGGCTACACCTTC	TRBV5-1	TRBJ1-2	.	.
CASSSHTGGGEQYF	TGTGCCAGCAGCAGCCACACAGGGGGCGGCGAGCAGTACTTC	TRBV6-6	TRBJ2-7	.	TRBD1
CASSPGTSEETQYF	TGCGCCAGCAGCCCGGGGACTTCGGAAGAGACCCAGTACTTC	TRBV5-1	TRBJ2-5	.	.
CASSLGPPTSYNEQFF	TGTGCCAGCAGCTTAGGTCCTCCCACCTCCTACAATGAGCAGTTCTTC	TRBV7-2	TRBJ2-1	once	.
CASSFAQYNSPLHF	TGCGCCAGCAGCTTTGCACAGTATAATTCACCCCTCCACTTT	TRBV5-1	TRBJ1-6	few	.
CSSRWEYTDTQYF	TGCAGCTCCCGTTGGGAGTACACAGATACGCAGTATTTT	TRBV29-1	TRBJ2-3	few	.
CASSLGGGNTEAFF	TGCGCCAGCAGCTTGGGAGGGGGGAACACTGAAGCTTTCTTT	TRBV5-1	TRBJ1-1	.	.
CASSIVETKYYTDTQYF	TGTGCCAGTAGTATAGTAGAGACAAAGTACTACACAGATACGCAGTATTTT	TRBV19	TRBJ2-3	.	.
CASRSRGGTNEKLFF	TGTGCCAGCAGGAGCCGGGGAGGGACTAATGAAAAACTGTTTTTT	TRBV6-4	TRBJ1-4	.	.
CASSLGQPTDGFF	TGTGCCAGCTCGCTAGGACAGCCGACGGATGGTTTCTTC	TRBV18	TRBJ2-1	.	.
CASTPEGGGGELFF	TGTGCCAGCACCCCGGAAGGGGGGGGCGGGGAGCTGTTTTTT	TRBV11-3	TRBJ2-2	.	.
CASSLLLQANYEQYF	TGTGCCAGCAGCTTGTTGTTACAGGCAAACTACGAGCAGTACTTC	TRBV5-4	TRBJ2-7	.	.
CASSGQRPGRAFF	TGTGCCAGCAGTGGCCAGCGACCGGGGCGAGCTTTCTTT	TRBV2	TRBJ1-1	.	.
CASSLDDLSYEQYF	TGTGCCAGCAGCTTGGATGACCTCTCCTACGAGCAGTACTTC	TRBV5-6	TRBJ2-7	.	.
CASRSGTGRYNEQFF	TGTGCCAGCAGGTCCGGGACAGGGAGATACAATGAGCAGTTCTTC	TRBV28	TRBJ2-1	once	TRBD1
CAWSGLGRSNYGYTF	TGTGCCTGGAGTGGGTTGGGCAGGAGTAACTATGGCTACACCTTC	TRBV30	TRBJ1-2	.	.
CASSLARETGGTGELFF	TGCGCCAGCAGCTTGGCCAGAGAGACAGGGGGCACCGGGGAGCTGTTTTTT	TRBV5-1	TRBJ2-2	.	TRBD1
CASSEGSPRGFF	TGTGCCAGCAGTGAGGGCAGCCCCAGGGGATTCTTC	TRBV2	TRBJ2-1	.	.
CASTWPGPRGGETQYF	TGTGCCAGCACCTGGCCGGGGCCCAGAGGGGGAGAGACCCAGTACTTC	TRBV7-2	TRBJ2-5	.	.
CASSLGTRAGWDTGELFF	TGTGCCAGCAGCTTAGGGACAAGAGCGGGATGGGACACCGGGGAGCTGTTTTTT	TRBV7-2	TRBJ2-2	once	TRBD2
CASRRSGVTDTQYF	TGTGCCAGCAGGCGTAGCGGGGTTACAGATACGCAGTATTTT	TRBV6-1	TRBJ2-3	.	TRBD2
CASSNTGVFQPQHF	TGTGCCAGCAGCAACACAGGGGTTTTTCAGCCCCAGCATTTT	TRBV11-1	TRBJ1-5	.	TRBD1
CASSFDRPYEKLFF	TGCGCCAGCAGCTTTGACAGGCCCTATGAAAAACTGTTTTTT	TRBV5-1	TRBJ1-4	.	.
CASSIRDTSYNEQFF	TGTGCCAGCAGCATCCGGGATACCTCCTACAATGAGCAGTTCTTC	TRBV7-3	TRBJ2-1	.	.
CASSLVFPGKSPYEQYF	TGTGCCAGCAGTTTAGTATTCCCGGGAAAGAGTCCCTACGAGCAGTACTTC	TRBV27	TRBJ2-7	.	.
CASSQSGTGREKLFF	TGCGCCAGCAGCCAATCCGGGACAGGGAGGGAAAAACTGTTTTTT	TRBV4-3	TRBJ1-4	.	TRBD1
CASSRGLEPIGNEQFF	TGTGCCAGCAGCCGGGGATTGGAACCCATTGGCAATGAGCAGTTCTTC	TRBV11-2	TRBJ2-1	.	.
CASSPGGNEKLFF	TGTGCCAGCTCTCCAGGGGGAAATGAAAAACTGTTTTTT	TRBV18	TRBJ1-4	.	TRBD1
CASSLATTNYGYTF	TGCGCCAGCAGCCTCGCAACTACTAACTATGGCTACACCTTC	TRBV5-1	TRBJ1-2	.	.
CASSEFVPSLYGYTF	TGCGCCAGCAGTGAATTTGTCCCTTCGCTCTATGGCTACACCTTC	TRBV10-2	TRBJ1-2	.	.
CASSRGVVKTEAFF	TGTGCCAGCTCACGGGGGGTGGTGAAGACTGAAGCTTTCTTT	TRBV18	TRBJ1-1	.	.
CASSSTYNTDTQYF	TGTGCCAGCAGTAGTACATATAACACAGATACGCAGTATTTT	TRBV2	TRBJ2-3	.	.
CASPRQGPQETQYF	TGCGCCAGTCCTCGACAGGGACCTCAAGAGACCCAGTACTTC	TRBV23-1	TRBJ2-5	.	TRBD1
CASSSGDQGHTEAFF	TGTGCCAGCAGCTCAGGGGACCAGGGTCACACTGAAGCTTTCTTT	TRBV7-9	TRBJ1-1	.	.
CASSPGTGGYEQYF	TGTGCCAGCAGCCCCGGGACGGGTGGCTACGAGCAGTACTTC	TRBV14	TRBJ2-7	.	.
CASSNRDEKLFF	TGTGCCAGTAGCAACAGGGACGAAAAACTGTTTTTT	TRBV19	TRBJ1-4	.	.
CATSPFSVANTGELFF	TGTGCCACCAGCCCCTTCTCGGTCGCGAACACCGGGGAGCTGTTTTTT	TRBV15	TRBJ2-2	.	.
CASTLTSARDTQYF	TGCGCCAGCACCCTGACTAGCGCCCGAGATACGCAGTATTTT	TRBV10-2	TRBJ2-3	.	TRBD2
CASSYQYNEQFF	TGCGCCAGCAGCTACCAATACAATGAGCAGTTCTTC	TRBV5-1	TRBJ2-1	.	.
CSVSDEGWDGYTF	TGCAGCGTCTCTGACGAGGGGTGGGATGGCTACACCTTC	TRBV29-1	TRBJ1-2	.	.
CASSYSLRQGYGYTF	TGTGCCAGCAGTTACTCTCTAAGACAGGGATATGGCTACACCTTC	TRBV6-6	TRBJ1-2	.	TRBD1
CASSEAPRGIYEQYF	TGTGCCAGCAGTGAAGCTCCACGGGGCATCTACGAGCAGTACTTC	TRBV6-1	TRBJ2-7	few	.
CASSRYQGSRTEAFF	TGTGCCAGTAGCCGGTATCAGGGATCCCGCACTGAAGCTTTCTTT	TRBV19	TRBJ1-1	.	.
CASSGGGSRSHEQFF	TGTGCCAGCAGCGGGGGCGGGAGTCGTTCCCATGAGCAGTTCTTC	TRBV7-2	TRBJ2-1	once	.
CASSPGTSGRINEQFF	TGTGCCAGCAGCCCTGGGACTAGCGGGAGGATAAATGAGCAGTTCTTC	TRBV5-6	TRBJ2-1	.	TRBD2
CASSSLAVQKQGTQYF	TGTGCCAGCAGCTCCCTCGCAGTCCAAAAACAGGGGACCCAGTACTTC	TRBV5-5	TRBJ2-5	.	.
CASSRGQGNNEQFF	TGTGCCAGCAGTAGGGGACAGGGGAACAATGAGCAGTTCTTC	TRBV6-5	TRBJ2-1	.	TRBD1
CASSRGESSYEQYF	TGTGCCAGCAGCAGGGGAGAGAGCTCCTACGAGCAGTACTTC	TRBV9	TRBJ2-7	.	.
CASSYSPGQGNTEAFF	TGTGCCAGCAGTTACTCGCCGGGACAGGGGAACACTGAAGCTTTCTTT	TRBV6-5	TRBJ1-1	.	TRBD1